This TCR beta chain comes out of a study of metastatic and nonmetastatic thyroid tumors. This clone has at least ten counts. Its specificity is not known. The CDR3 totals 13 residues. CDR1 and CDR2 (germline): MRHNA, SNTAGT. Deletions cut 5 bases from V and 7 bases from J, with 12 bases between. General study findings and limits: Relative to benign nodules, malignant thyroid tumors were reportedly characterized by significantly elevated TCR beta diversity in blood and tumor.

Every patient was untreated before thyroid surgery. The authors' processing: A classifier of distant metastasis in papillary thyroid cancer was built from CDR3 differences (across clinicopathological groups). TCRdb reanalyzed the PCR reads via MiXCR. TCRdb, not the authors, supplied the V and J calls. This sample has approximately 20,000 clones, with 16% found just once. This TCR derives from a male donor with papillary thyroid cancer or a benign thyroid nodule (not recorded which). Some clones in this sample may be carry-over from other donors' samples. The chain employs TRBV6-4 and TRBJ1-5, with D possibly being TRBD1 (6 bases). The sequenced sample was blood. As DNA, the CDR3 is TGTGCCAGCAGTCTACAGGGTGGCCAGCCCCAGCATTTT. Translating gives CASSLQGGQPQHF.